The source of this TCR beta chain is a study of Ad26.COV2.S vaccination and SARS-CoV-2 variants. Findings of the study overall: Measurements of TCR breadth and depth may have given underestimates of the total T cell responses. Higher spike-specific TCR breadth was found in vaccine recipients than in placebo recipients.

Treatment indicated: about 20 received Ad26.COV2.S at low or high dose, single or two shots; several received placebo; per-sample allocation not given. Samples came from day 63 after the first vaccine or placebo injection. Data came from immunoSEQ multiplex PCR; TCRdb stores just in-frame clones and leaves some out. The top ten clones hold about 8% of a sample with approximately 350,000 clones, 83% of them seen once. Comment on this clone: Its matching antigen is unknown.

This CDR3 region has 18 residues. Germline trimming cut 3 bases from V and 1 base from J; bases unmatched to any gene: 5. The germline CDR1 and CDR2 sequences are LGHNA and YNFKEQ. This sequence joins TRBV4-2 and TRBJ2-1, with TRBD2 matching 14 bases. The sequence was obtained from a person aged 18-60 years who received the Ad26.COV2.S COVID-19 vaccine or a placebo. The source was peripheral blood, collected in a trial of Ad26.COV2.S vaccine versus placebo. The DNA for the CDR3 is TGTGCCAGCAGCCACCTAGGGACTAGCGGGGGTTCCTACAATGAGCAGTTCTTC. Translation gives CASSHLGTSGGSYNEQFF.